These 18 T cell receptor beta chains originate from one sample sequenced in a study of T cell responses to AZD1222 COVID-19 vaccine. Profiling relied on immunoSEQ multiplex PCR, and the TCRdb table lists in-frame clones only, not all of them. The sample lists about 120,000 clones; around 85% were seen once. The input for sequencing was peripheral blood, taken on day 0 of AZD1222 vaccination. The origin of the receptors is an adult in good health.

The chain uses TRBV28 and TRBJ2-2; perhaps TRBD2 as D (5 bases). CDR1 is MDHEN, CDR2 SYDVKM, per germline. The CDR3 is 19 amino acids. Trimming pared 0 bases from V and 2 bases from J, leaving 19 bases between. CDR3 region: CASSLWALRQRGNTGELFF. In nucleotides, the CDR3 is TGTGCCAGCAGTTTATGGGCTCTGAGACAACGGGGAAACACCGGGGAGCTGTTTTTT. The whole variable domain, filled in from reference TRBV28 and TRBJ2-2, reads DVKVTQSSRYLVKRTGEKVFLECVQDMDHENMFWYRQDPGLGLRLIYFSYDVKMKEKGDIPEGYSVSREKKERFSLILESASTNQTSMYLCASSLWALRQRGNTGELFFGEGSRLTVL.

This chain links TRBV27 with TRBJ2-1, with 7 bases identical to TRBD1. The junction had 11 bases not matched to a gene; V was cut back by 6 bases and J by 6 bases. The CDR3 totals 15 residues. CDR1 is MNHEY, CDR2 SMNVEV, per germline (reference sequence). The CDR3 here is CASRPRGTVANEQFF. The CDR3 DNA is TGTGCCAGCAGACCGAGGGGGACAGTCGCCAATGAGCAGTTCTTC.

This clone was counted between two and nine times. This chain uses TRBV5-4 with TRBJ1-5; D ambiguous. The CDR3 spans 14 residues. Per germline, CDR1 SGHNT and CDR2 YYREEE (reference sequence). Between the trimmed V and J ends, which lost 2 bases and 11 bases, there was a span of 17 bases. CDR3 sequence reads: CASSFVGRPESQHF. The CDR3 DNA is TGTGCCAGCAGCTTTGTCGGCAGGCCCGAGTCCCAGCATTTT.

This clone has more than one count but fewer than ten. The CDR3 is CAISLTGTGDTIYF. The CDR3 coding sequence is TGTGCCATCAGTTTAACCGGGACAGGAGACACCATATATTTT. The chain couples TRBV10-3 to TRBJ1-3, with 8 bases fitting TRBD1. Looked up from germline, CDR1 is ENHRY and CDR2 is SYGVKD. V lost 5 bases and J lost 8; bases outside the gene matches: 8. The CDR3 runs 14 residues.

The V gene is TRBV6-5, the J gene TRBJ2-1, with D possibly matching TRBD1 (6 bases). The germline V and J ends were trimmed by 4 bases and 4 bases, with 14 bases remaining between them. This CDR3 has 15 residues. CDR1 is MNHEY and CDR2 is SVGAGI in the germline V gene. CDR3 bases: TGTGCCAGCAGTTTAAGACAGGCTCCTTACAATGAGCAGTTCTTC. Amino acids: CASSLRQAPYNEQFF.

The chain links TRBV11-2 to TRBJ2-7; 8 nucleotides agree with TRBD1. Trimming took 2 bases from V and 0 from J; bases not matched to a gene: 3. The CDR3 is made up of 15 amino acids. The germline gives CDR1 SGHAT, CDR2 FQNNGV. The CDR3 region is CASSLRQGASYEQYF. For the CDR3, the DNA is TGTGCCAGCAGCTTACGCCAGGGGGCCTCCTACGAGCAGTACTTC. The full variable domain, with the rest looked up from reference TRBV11-2 and TRBJ2-7, is EAGVAQSPRYKIIEKRQSVAFWCNPISGHATLYWYQQILGQGPKLLIQFQNNGVVDDSQLPKDRFSAERLKGVDSTLKIQPAKLEDSAVYLCASSLRQGASYEQYFGPGTRLTVT.

The V and J genes are TRBV6-5 and TRBJ2-3; weak D call: TRBD2 (5 bases). Trimming took off 6 bases at V and 0 bases at J, with 10 bases between the two ends. Germline V lookup: CDR1 MNHEY, CDR2 SVGAGI. The CDR3 loop spans 14 amino acids. The CDR3 sequence: CASSLRTSTDTQYF. The CDR3 DNA reads as TGTGCCAGCAGCCTTCGGACTAGCACAGATACGCAGTATTTT.

The V and J genes are TRBV5-1 and TRBJ2-2; 9 bases fit TRBD1. CDR1 is SGHRS, CDR2 YFSETQ, per germline. V was clipped by 0 bases and J by 2 bases; unmatched bases: 5. This CDR3 region has 17 residues. The CDR3 coding sequence is TGCGCCAGCAGCTTGGCCGGGACAGGGACCAACACCGGGGAGCTGTTTTTT. It yields the protein CASSLAGTGTNTGELFF.

The DNA for the CDR3 is TGTGCCAGCGCTCTCGGCCGGGGGGCGCCGTACTCACCCCTCCACTTT. This codes for CASALGRGAPYSPLHF. V is TRBV27 and J is TRBJ1-6; D is perhaps TRBD1 (6 bases). V shed 8 bases and J shed 10 bases, with 24 bases lying between them. Germline V gene lookup returns CDR1 MNHEY and CDR2 SMNVEV (reference sequence). The CDR3 extends over 16 amino acids.

The chain links TRBV19 to TRBJ1-1; the D gene is possibly TRBD1 (6 bases). Trimming took off 3 bases at V and 6 bases at J, with 14 bases between the two ends. There are 14 residues in the CDR3. Germline CDR1 reads LNHDA; CDR2 reads SQIVND (reference sequence). The CDR3 protein is CASSIGGRIAEAFF. The DNA of the CDR3 is TGTGCCAGTAGTATTGGGGGGCGCATCGCTGAAGCTTTCTTT.

V gene TRBV7-2 combines with J gene TRBJ2-2; 11 bases are shared with TRBD2. The CDR3 length is 17 residues. In germline, CDR1 is SGHTA, CDR2 FQGNSA. With 5 bases clipped from V and 1 base from J, the junction kept 6 bases outside the gene matches. The CDR3 loop reads CASSARGLAGNTGELFF. The DNA for the CDR3 is TGTGCCAGCAGCGCGCGCGGACTAGCGGGGAACACCGGGGAGCTGTTTTTT.

The rearrangement joins TRBV11-3 to TRBJ2-3, with D unresolved. Trimming pared 1 base from V and 0 bases from J, leaving 8 bases between. Germline V gives CDR1 SGHNT, CDR2 YENEEA. The CDR3 is 15 amino acids. The CDR3: CASSLGIGSTDTQYF. The CDR3 DNA reads as TGTGCCAGCAGCTTAGGTATCGGCAGCACAGATACGCAGTATTTT.

The chain uses TRBV12-3 or TRBV12-4 and TRBJ1-5; D uncertain. V was shortened by 5 bases and J by 5 bases, with 10 bases between the two germline ends. The CDR3 is made up of 13 amino acids. The CDR3: CASSPYIDQPQHF. CDR3 in DNA: TGTGCCAGCAGTCCATACATCGATCAGCCCCAGCATTTT.

This clone was observed once. The J gene is TRBJ2-6, the V gene TRBV6-2 or TRBV6-3, with D uncertain. V gave up 4 bases and J gave up 0 bases, with 4 bases separating them. The CDR3 extends over 14 amino acids. The germline CDR1 and CDR2 sequences are MNHEY and SVGEGT. CDR3 sequence reads: CASSLVSGANVLTF. Written as DNA, the CDR3 is TGTGCCAGCAGTTTAGTCTCTGGGGCCAACGTCCTGACTTTC.

This clone was counted between two and nine times. J is TRBJ2-7 and V is TRBV6-7; D gene unclear. TRBV6-7 is reported as an ORF; its role is uncertain. The CDR3 totals 12 residues. Trimming left V 8 bases short and J 5 bases short, with 13 bases between. In nucleotides, the CDR3 is TGTGCCAGCCTTATAGCCTGGGACGAGCAGTACTTC. This gives the protein CASLIAWDEQYF.

This clone showed up just a few times. The chain joins TRBV6-1 to TRBJ1-2, with D unresolved. From germline, CDR1 is MNHNS and CDR2 SASEGT. There are 13 residues in the CDR3. V was trimmed by 1 base and J by 4 bases, leaving 7 bases between them. The CDR3 nucleotides are TGTGCCAGCAGTGAAGGGGTTGGCTATGGCTACACCTTC. This encodes CASSEGVGYGYTF.

V is TRBV7-9 and J is TRBJ1-4; 10 bases agree with TRBD1. V lost 3 bases, J lost 8 bases, and 3 bases stayed unmatched. This CDR3 has 14 residues. Germline V gene lookup returns CDR1 SEHNR and CDR2 FQNEAQ (reference sequence). For the CDR3, the DNA is TGTGCCAGCAGCTTGGACAGGGGGGACGAAAAACTGTTTTTT. Amino acid sequence: CASSLDRGDEKLFF.

In this sample, this clone turned up once. V is TRBV11-2 and J is TRBJ1-4, with 9 positions matching TRBD1. CDR1 and CDR2 from the germline V gene are SGHAT and FQNNGV. This CDR3 has 13 residues. With 5 bases clipped from V and 7 bases from J, the junction kept 2 bases outside the gene matches. The DNA of the CDR3 is TGTGCCAGCAGCAGGGACAGGGCTGAAAAACTGTTTTTT. It is translated as CASSRDRAEKLFF. The full variable domain, in which reference TRBV11-2 and TRBJ1-4 provide the parts outside the CDR3, is EAGVAQSPRYKIIEKRQSVAFWCNPISGHATLYWYQQILGQGPKLLIQFQNNGVVDDSQLPKDRFSAERLKGVDSTLKIQPAKLEDSAVYLCASSRDRAEKLFFGSGTQLSVL.